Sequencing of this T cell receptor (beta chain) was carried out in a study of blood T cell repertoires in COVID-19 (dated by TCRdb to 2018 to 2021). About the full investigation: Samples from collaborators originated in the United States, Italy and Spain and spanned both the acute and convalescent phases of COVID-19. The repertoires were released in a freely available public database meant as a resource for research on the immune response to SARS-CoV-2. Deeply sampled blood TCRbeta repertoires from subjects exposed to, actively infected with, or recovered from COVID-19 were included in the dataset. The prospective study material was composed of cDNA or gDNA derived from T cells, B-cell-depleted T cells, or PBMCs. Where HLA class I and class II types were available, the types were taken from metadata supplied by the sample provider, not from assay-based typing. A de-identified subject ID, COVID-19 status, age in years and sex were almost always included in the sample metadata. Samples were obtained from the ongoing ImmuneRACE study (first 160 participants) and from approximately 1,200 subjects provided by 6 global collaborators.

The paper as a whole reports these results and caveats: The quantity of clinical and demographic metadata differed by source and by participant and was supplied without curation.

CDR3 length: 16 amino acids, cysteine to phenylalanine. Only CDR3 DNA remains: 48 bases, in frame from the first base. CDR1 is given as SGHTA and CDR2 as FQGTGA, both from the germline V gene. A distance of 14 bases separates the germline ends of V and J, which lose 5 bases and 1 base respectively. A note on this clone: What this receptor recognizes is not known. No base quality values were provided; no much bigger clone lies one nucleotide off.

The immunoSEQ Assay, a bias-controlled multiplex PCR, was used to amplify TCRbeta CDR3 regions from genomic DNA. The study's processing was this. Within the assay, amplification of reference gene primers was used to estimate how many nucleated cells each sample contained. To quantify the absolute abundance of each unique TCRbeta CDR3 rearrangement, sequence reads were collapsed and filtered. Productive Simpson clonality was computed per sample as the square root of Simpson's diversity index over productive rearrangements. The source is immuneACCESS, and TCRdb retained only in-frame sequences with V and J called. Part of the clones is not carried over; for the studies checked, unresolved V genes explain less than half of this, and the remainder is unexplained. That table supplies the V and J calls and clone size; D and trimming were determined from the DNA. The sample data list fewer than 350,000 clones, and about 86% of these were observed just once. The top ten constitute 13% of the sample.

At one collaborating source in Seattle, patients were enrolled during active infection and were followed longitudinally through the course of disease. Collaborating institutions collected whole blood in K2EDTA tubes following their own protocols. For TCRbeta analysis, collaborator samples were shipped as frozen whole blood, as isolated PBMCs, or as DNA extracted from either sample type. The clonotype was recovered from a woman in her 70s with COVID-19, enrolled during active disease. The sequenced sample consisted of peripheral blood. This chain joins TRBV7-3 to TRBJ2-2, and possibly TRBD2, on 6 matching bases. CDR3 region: CASSPLPGVNTGELFF. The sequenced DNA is TGTGCCAGCAGCCCCCTTCCGGGGGTGAACACCGGGGAGCTGTTTTTT.